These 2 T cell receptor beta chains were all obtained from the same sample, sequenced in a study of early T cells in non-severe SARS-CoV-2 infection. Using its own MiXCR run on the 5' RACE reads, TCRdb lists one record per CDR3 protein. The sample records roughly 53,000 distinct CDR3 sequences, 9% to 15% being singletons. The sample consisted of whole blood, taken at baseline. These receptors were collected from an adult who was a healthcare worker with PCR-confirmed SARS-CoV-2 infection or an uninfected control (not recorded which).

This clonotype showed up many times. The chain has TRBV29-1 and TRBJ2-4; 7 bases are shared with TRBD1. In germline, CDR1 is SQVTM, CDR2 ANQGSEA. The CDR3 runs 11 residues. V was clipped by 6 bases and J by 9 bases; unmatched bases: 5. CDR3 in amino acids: CSVKDRTIQYF. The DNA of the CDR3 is TGCAGCGTAAAGGACAGGACCATTCAGTACTTC. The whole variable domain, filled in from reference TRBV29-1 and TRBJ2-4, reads SAVISQKPSRDICQRGTSLTIQCQVDSQVTMMFWYRQQPGQSLTLIATANQGSEATYESGFVIDKFPISRPNLTFSTLTVSNMSPEDSSIYLCSVKDRTIQYFGAGTRLSVL.

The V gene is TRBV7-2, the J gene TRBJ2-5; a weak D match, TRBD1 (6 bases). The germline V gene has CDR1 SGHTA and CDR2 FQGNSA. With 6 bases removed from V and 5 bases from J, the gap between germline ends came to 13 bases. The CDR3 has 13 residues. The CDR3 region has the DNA TGTGCCAGCAGTCGCGACAGGACCGAGACCCAGTACTTC. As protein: CASSRDRTETQYF.